These 21 T cell receptor beta chains share one sample of origin, sequenced in a study of T-cell reconstitution after alpha-beta-depleted transplantation in children. Study-level findings and limits: T-cell counts and diversity at one year following transplant were attributed mainly to newly produced T cells.

Their antigens are not known. Library preparation (for TCRbeta) was performed with unique molecular identifiers. TCRdb processed the PCR reads anew with MiXCR; each CDR3 protein has one entry. The table has about 290,000 distinct CDR3 sequences, around 7.1% seen once. The sequencing used peripheral blood, collected 360 days after TCRalphabeta/CD19-depleted stem cell transplant. Receptor source: a female patient aged 2 to 10 who had a stem cell transplant for Fanconi anemia, so the T cells may come from the graft donor.

This rearrangement joins TRBV4-2 to TRBJ2-7; D not resolved. The ends were cut back, 2 bases at V and 10 bases at J, with 12 bases in the middle. CDR3 size: 12 residues. Germline V CDR1 and CDR2: LGHNA, YNFKEQ. In nucleotides, the CDR3 is TGTGCCAGCAGCCAACTTCCGGGCCCCCAGTACTTC. Amino acids: CASSQLPGPQYF.

This clonotype was observed many times. With a much larger clone just one base away, this may be a read error. The J gene is TRBJ2-5, the V gene TRBV20-1; a weak D match, TRBD2 (5 bases). With the DNA end fitting TRBJ2-1 better, the J assignment may be wrong. There are 10 residues in the CDR3. CDR1 is DFQATT and CDR2 is SNEGSKA in the germline V gene (reference sequence). The CDR3 sequence is CSALLETQFF. In DNA, the CDR3 is TGCAGTGCCCTACTAGAGACCCAGTTCTTC.

This clonotype turned up a few times. The chain employs TRBV7-2 and TRBJ1-1; possible D gene TRBD1, 5 bases. Trimming stripped 10 bases from V and 7 bases from J, with 19 bases between. In germline, CDR1 is SGHTA, CDR2 FQGNSA. The CDR3 length is 13 residues. The CDR3 spells CAISPGPRNEAFF. In DNA, the CDR3 is TGTGCCATCTCACCGGGACCGCGGAATGAAGCTTTCTTT.

This clonotype was counted many times. The chain has TRBV28 and TRBJ2-7; the D is unclear. The CDR3 is 12 amino acids. The germline V gene encodes CDR1 MDHEN and CDR2 SYDVKM. Trimming pared 3 bases from V and 3 bases from J, leaving 6 bases between. CDR3 protein: CASSFGVYEQYF. The CDR3 nucleotides are TGTGCCAGCAGTTTTGGAGTCTACGAGCAGTACTTC.

In nucleotides, the CDR3 is TGTGCCAGCAGTGAGCCGGGGAGGGAGACCCAGTACTTC. It encodes CASSEPGRETQYF. The chain combines TRBV25-1 with TRBJ2-5; a possible D gene is TRBD2 (6 bases). Germline V gives CDR1 MGHDK, CDR2 SYGVNS. The CDR3 has 13 amino acids. The ends were cut back, 3 bases at V and 5 bases at J, with 10 bases in the middle. The whole variable domain, remainder taken from reference TRBV25-1 and TRBJ2-5, is EADIYQTPRYLVIGTGKKITLECSQTMGHDKMYWYQQDPGMELHLIHYSYGVNSTEKGDLSSESTVSRIRTEHFPLTLESARPSHTSQYLCASSEPGRETQYFGPGTRLLVL.

This clonotype was observed many times. The gene calls are TRBV27 and TRBJ2-7; D uncertain. This CDR3 is built from 12 residues. V gave up 4 bases and J gave up 3 bases, with 7 bases separating them. Germline V gene sequence: CDR1 MNHEY, CDR2 SMNVEV (reference sequence). In DNA, the CDR3 is TGTGCCAGCAGTTCCCAACGCTACGAGCAGTACTTC. The encoded protein is CASSSQRYEQYF.

This clonotype was detected many times. This chain's CDR3 is CSASSQGPYTEAFF. CDR3 DNA: TGCAGTGCTAGTTCACAGGGCCCTTACACTGAAGCTTTCTTT. The rearrangement uses TRBV20-1 and TRBJ1-1; D is possibly TRBD1 (6 bases). The CDR3 has 14 residues. The V gene lost 3 bases and the J gene lost 3 bases, with 14 bases spanning the gap. The germline V gene encodes CDR1 DFQATT and CDR2 SNEGSKA (reference sequence).

This clonotype was recorded at least ten times. The chain combines TRBV6-2 or TRBV6-3 with TRBJ1-5; 7 nucleotides align to TRBD1. The CDR3 consists of 15 residues. Germline loops: CDR1 MNHEY, CDR2 SVGEGT. V was pared by 2 bases and J by 3 bases, with 4 bases of the junction left unmatched. CDR3 nucleotides: TGTGCCAGCAGTTACGGGGACAGTCCCAATCAGCCCCAGCATTTT. Residues: CASSYGDSPNQPQHF.

This clonotype has ten or more counts. V usage is TRBV20-1 and J usage is TRBJ2-7; 9 bases are shared with TRBD2. The CDR3 has 12 amino acids. Germline V CDR1 and CDR2: DFQATT, SNEGSKA (reference sequence). V dropped 1 base and J dropped 6; count of bases not matched to a gene: 1. This chain's CDR3 is CSARGLAAEQYF. The CDR3 DNA reads TGCAGTGCTAGAGGACTAGCGGCCGAGCAGTACTTC.

In this sample, this clonotype turned up many times. This sequence joins TRBV5-1 and TRBJ1-2, with 9 positions matching TRBD1. Germline lookup yields CDR1 SGHRS and CDR2 YFSETQ. The CDR3 runs to 17 residues. The ends lost 4 bases at V and 0 bases at J; junction bases unmatched: 10. In DNA, the CDR3 is TGCGCCAGCAGCACTTCCCCGGGACAGGGAACTAACTATGGCTACACCTTC. Translating it yields CASSTSPGQGTNYGYTF. Drawing the rest from reference TRBV5-1 and TRBJ1-2, the complete variable domain is KAGVTQTPRYLIKTRGQQVTLSCSPISGHRSVSWYQQTPGQGLQFLFEYFSETQRNKGNFPGRFSGRQFSNSRSEMNVSTLELGDSALYLCASSTSPGQGTNYGYTFGSGTRLTVV.

The sample holds a few counts of this clonotype. The DNA of the CDR3 is TGTGCCAGCAGCGTTTATGGTGGGTACGAGCAGTACTTC. As protein: CASSVYGGYEQYF. The J gene is TRBJ2-7, the V gene TRBV9, with unresolved D. There are 13 residues in the CDR3. Looked up from germline, CDR1 is SGDLS and CDR2 is YYNGEE. Trimming removed 2 bases at V and 4 bases at J, with 10 bases between. Filled out from reference TRBV9 and TRBJ2-7, the complete variable domain reads DSGVTQTPKHLITATGQRVTLRCSPRSGDLSVYWYQQSLDQGLQFLIQYYNGEERAKGNILERFSAQQFPDLHSELNLSSLELGDSALYFCASSVYGGYEQYFGPGTRLTVT.

This chain uses TRBV7-2 with TRBJ2-7, with 12 positions matching TRBD2. Trimming cost V 3 bases and J 7 bases; bases outside gene matches: 13. The CDR3 consists of 17 residues. Germline V gene data show CDR1 as SGHTA and CDR2 as FQGNSA. Here the CDR3 reads CASSFGRRLAGAWEQYF. In DNA form, the CDR3 reads TGTGCCAGCAGCTTCGGGAGGCGACTAGCGGGGGCCTGGGAGCAGTACTTC.

This rearrangement joins TRBV4-1 to TRBJ2-4, with 7 bases identical to TRBD2. Trimming removed 0 bases from V and 0 bases from J; junction bases left unmatched: 5. The CDR3 spans 17 residues. Germline assignment: CDR1 MGHRA and CDR2 YSYEKL. CDR3 protein: CASSQEGSGLAKNIQYF. In nucleotides, the CDR3 is TGCGCCAGCAGCCAAGAAGGTAGCGGGTTAGCCAAAAACATTCAGTACTTC.

The table lists this clonotype with many counts. The CDR3 protein is CASSLNGLSNEQFF. The CDR3 DNA reads as TGTGCCAGCAGCCTAAACGGACTGAGCAATGAGCAGTTCTTC. The J gene is TRBJ2-1, the V gene TRBV3-1; possible D gene TRBD2, 5 bases. Germline CDR1 reads LGHDT; CDR2 reads YNNKEL (reference sequence). CDR3 length equals 14 residues. V was clipped by 4 bases and J by 6 bases, with 13 bases between them.

The chain couples TRBV20-1 to TRBJ2-5; 14 bases line up with TRBD2. V lost 6 bases to trimming and J lost 0 bases; unmatched junction nucleotides: 6. Germline V gene sequence: CDR1 DFQATT, CDR2 SNEGSKA (reference sequence). This CDR3 spans 16 amino acids. The CDR3 region is CSAQRLAGGHQETQYF. For the CDR3, the DNA is TGCAGTGCACAGCGACTAGCGGGGGGGCACCAAGAGACCCAGTACTTC.

This clonotype was seen a handful of times. V gene TRBV5-6 combines with J gene TRBJ1-1; D not resolved. Germline CDR1 reads SGHDT; CDR2 reads YYEEEE. This CDR3 has 13 amino acids. V was cut by 6 bases and J by 5 bases, with 14 bases left in between. CDR3 in amino acids: CASMFSSRTEAFF. The CDR3, as DNA: TGTGCCAGCATGTTCAGTAGTAGGACTGAAGCTTTCTTT.

This clonotype has a count of ten or more. The rearrangement uses TRBV29-1 and TRBJ2-4; tentative D call: TRBD1 (6 bases). The V gene's germline CDR1 is SQVTM and CDR2 ANQGSEA. V was shortened by 7 bases and J by 0 bases, with 7 bases between the two germline ends. The CDR3 sequence is 12 residues long. CDR3 loop: CSGTVAKNIQYF. The CDR3 nucleotides are TGCAGCGGGACAGTAGCCAAAAACATTCAGTACTTC.

This clonotype was observed many times. The chain carries TRBV2 and TRBJ2-5, with 7 bases matching TRBD1. Germline V gene sequence: CDR1 SNHLY, CDR2 FYNNEI. Germline trimming cut 5 bases from V and 4 bases from J; bases unmatched to any gene: 10. This CDR3 region has 15 residues. CDR3 residues: CASSPRGQILETQYF. The CDR3 DNA reads TGTGCCAGCAGTCCCCGGGGACAGATATTAGAGACCCAGTACTTC.

Ten or more counts support this clonotype. This chain joins TRBV5-1 and TRBJ2-3; perhaps TRBD2 as D (5 bases). This CDR3 region has 16 residues. Germline CDR1 is SGHRS and CDR2 is YFSETQ. V gave up 0 bases and J gave up 2 bases, with 13 bases separating them. CDR3 nucleotides: TGCGCCAGCAGCTTGGGGGCTAGCTGGACCACAGATACGCAGTATTTT. Its translation: CASSLGASWTTDTQYF.

This clonotype was counted only a few times. The chain joins TRBV24-1 to TRBJ2-5, with TRBD2 identical over 7 bases. The germline V gene has CDR1 KGHDR and CDR2 SFDVKD. There are 15 residues in the CDR3. The trim removed 2 bases at V and 5 bases at J, leaving 7 bases unmatched. CDR3 in amino acids: CATSDSGGSPETQYF. CDR3 coding DNA: TGTGCCACCAGTGATTCGGGAGGCTCTCCGGAGACCCAGTACTTC.

Ten or more counts support this clonotype. V is TRBV7-2 and J is TRBJ2-7; 10 bases are a match to TRBD2. Germline V gene data show CDR1 as SGHTA and CDR2 as FQGNSA. Unmatched junction bases numbered 10, after V lost 1 base and J lost 7 bases. The CDR3 has 16 amino acids. CDR3 region: CASSLVGASGSWEQYF. In nucleotides, the CDR3 is TGTGCCAGCAGCTTAGTAGGGGCTAGCGGGAGTTGGGAGCAGTACTTC.